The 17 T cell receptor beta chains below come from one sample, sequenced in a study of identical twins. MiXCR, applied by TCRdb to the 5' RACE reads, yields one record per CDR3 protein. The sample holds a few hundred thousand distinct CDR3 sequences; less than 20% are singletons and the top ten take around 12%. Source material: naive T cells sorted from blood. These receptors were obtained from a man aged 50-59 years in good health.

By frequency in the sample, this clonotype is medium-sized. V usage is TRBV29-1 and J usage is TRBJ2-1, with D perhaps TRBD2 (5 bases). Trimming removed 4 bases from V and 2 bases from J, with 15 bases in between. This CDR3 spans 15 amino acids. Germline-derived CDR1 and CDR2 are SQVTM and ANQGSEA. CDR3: CSVASRLAPYNEQFF. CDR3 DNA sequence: TGCAGCGTTGCATCTCGGCTAGCCCCCTACAATGAGCAGTTCTTC.

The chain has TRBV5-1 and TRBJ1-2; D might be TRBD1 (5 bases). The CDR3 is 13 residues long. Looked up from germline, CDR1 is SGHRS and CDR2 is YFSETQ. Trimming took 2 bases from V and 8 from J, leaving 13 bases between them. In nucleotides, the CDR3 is TGCGCCAGCAGCTTCGGACAAGATGGAGGCTACACCTTC. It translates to CASSFGQDGGYTF.

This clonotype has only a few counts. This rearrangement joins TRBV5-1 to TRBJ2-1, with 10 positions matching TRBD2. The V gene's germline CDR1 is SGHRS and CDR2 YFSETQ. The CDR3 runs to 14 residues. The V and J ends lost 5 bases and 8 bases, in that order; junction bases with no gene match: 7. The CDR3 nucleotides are TGCGCCAGCAGTACAGCGGGAGGGTTAGATGAGCAGTTCTTC. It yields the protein CASSTAGGLDEQFF. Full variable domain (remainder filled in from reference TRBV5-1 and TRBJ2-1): KAGVTQTPRYLIKTRGQQVTLSCSPISGHRSVSWYQQTPGQGLQFLFEYFSETQRNKGNFPGRFSGRQFSNSRSEMNVSTLELGDSALYLCASSTAGGLDEQFFGPGTRLTVL.

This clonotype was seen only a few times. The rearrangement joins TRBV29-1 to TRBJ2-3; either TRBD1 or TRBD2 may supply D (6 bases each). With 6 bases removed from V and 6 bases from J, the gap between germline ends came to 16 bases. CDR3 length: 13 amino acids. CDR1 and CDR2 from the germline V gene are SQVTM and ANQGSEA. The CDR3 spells CSVPHREVDTQYF. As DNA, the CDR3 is TGCAGCGTGCCCCACAGGGAGGTTGATACGCAGTATTTT.

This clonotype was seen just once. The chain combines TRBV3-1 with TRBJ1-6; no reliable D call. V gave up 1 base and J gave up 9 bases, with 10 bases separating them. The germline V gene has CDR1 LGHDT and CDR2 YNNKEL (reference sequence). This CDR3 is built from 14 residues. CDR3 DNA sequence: TGTGCCAGCAGCCAAGGACGTTGGCGTTCACCCCTCCACTTT. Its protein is CASSQGRWRSPLHF.

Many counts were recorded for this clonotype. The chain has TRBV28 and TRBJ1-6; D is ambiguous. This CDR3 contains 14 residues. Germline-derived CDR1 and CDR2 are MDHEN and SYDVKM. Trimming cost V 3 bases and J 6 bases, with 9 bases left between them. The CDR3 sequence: CASSLRQLNSPLHF. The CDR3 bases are TGTGCCAGCAGTTTGCGGCAGCTTAATTCACCCCTCCACTTT.

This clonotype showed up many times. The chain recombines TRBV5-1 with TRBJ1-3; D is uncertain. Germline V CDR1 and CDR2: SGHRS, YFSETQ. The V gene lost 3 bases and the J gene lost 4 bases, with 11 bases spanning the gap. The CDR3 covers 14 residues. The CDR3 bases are TGCGCCAGCAGCTCGGACGGTGCCGGAAACACCATATATTTT. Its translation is CASSSDGAGNTIYF.

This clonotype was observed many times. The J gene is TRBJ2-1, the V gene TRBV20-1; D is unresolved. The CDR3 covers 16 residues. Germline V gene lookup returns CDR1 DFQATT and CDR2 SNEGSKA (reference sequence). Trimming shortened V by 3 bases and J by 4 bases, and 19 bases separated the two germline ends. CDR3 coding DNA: TGCAGTGCTAGGGCGCCGTGGGGATCGAAATACAATGAGCAGTTCTTC. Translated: CSARAPWGSKYNEQFF.

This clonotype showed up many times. The CDR3: CASSLTRGQTFYNEQFF. Here the CDR3 DNA reads TGTGCCAGCAGCTTGACCCGGGGACAGACATTTTACAATGAGCAGTTCTTC. The chain employs TRBV5-6 and TRBJ2-1, with TRBD1 identical over 7 bases. The germline CDR1 and CDR2 sequences are SGHDT and YYEEEE. Trimming at V came to 1 base and at J to 4 bases, leaving 11 bases not matched to a gene. The CDR3 has 17 residues.

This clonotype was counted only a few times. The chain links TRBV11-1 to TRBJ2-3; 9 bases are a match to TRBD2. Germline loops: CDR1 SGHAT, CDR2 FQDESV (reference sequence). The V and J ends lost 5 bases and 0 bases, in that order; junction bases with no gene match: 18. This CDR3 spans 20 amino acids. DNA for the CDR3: TGTGCCAGCAGCATTAGAAACCCCCCATCTAGCGGGGCCAGCACAGATACGCAGTATTTT. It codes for CASSIRNPPSSGASTDTQYF.

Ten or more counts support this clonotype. The CDR3 nucleotides are TGCGCCAGCAATCCGGGACAGGGGTTGTCCTACGAGCAGTACTTC. This encodes CASNPGQGLSYEQYF. The gene calls are TRBV5-1 and TRBJ2-7; TRBD1 aligns across 10 bases. The CDR3 runs 15 residues. V gave up 6 bases and J gave up 1 base; unmatched junction bases: 7. CDR1 SGHRS and CDR2 YFSETQ come from the germline V gene. The full variable domain, its missing parts supplied by reference TRBV5-1 and TRBJ2-7, is KAGVTQTPRYLIKTRGQQVTLSCSPISGHRSVSWYQQTPGQGLQFLFEYFSETQRNKGNFPGRFSGRQFSNSRSEMNVSTLELGDSALYLCASNPGQGLSYEQYFGPGTRLTVT.

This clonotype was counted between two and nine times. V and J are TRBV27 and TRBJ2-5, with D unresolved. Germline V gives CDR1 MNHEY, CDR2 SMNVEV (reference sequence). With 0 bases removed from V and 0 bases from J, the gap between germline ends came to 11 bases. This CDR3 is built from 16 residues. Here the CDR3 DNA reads TGTGCCAGCAGTTTATCCGCGACACTATACCAAGAGACCCAGTACTTC. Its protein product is CASSLSATLYQETQYF.

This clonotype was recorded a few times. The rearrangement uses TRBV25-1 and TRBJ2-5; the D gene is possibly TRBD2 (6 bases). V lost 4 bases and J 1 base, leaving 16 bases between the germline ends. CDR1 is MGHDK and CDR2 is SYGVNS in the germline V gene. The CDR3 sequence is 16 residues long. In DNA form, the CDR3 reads TGTGCCAGCAGTGGGTCCGGGAGAGCGCTCCAAGAGACCCAGTACTTC. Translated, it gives CASSGSGRALQETQYF.

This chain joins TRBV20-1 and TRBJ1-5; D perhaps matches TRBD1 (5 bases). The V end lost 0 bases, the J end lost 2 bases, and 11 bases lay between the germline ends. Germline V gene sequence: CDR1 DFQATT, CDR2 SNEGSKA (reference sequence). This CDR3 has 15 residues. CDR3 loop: CSARDGGFGNQPQHF. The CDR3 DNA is TGCAGTGCTAGAGATGGGGGTTTCGGCAATCAGCCCCAGCATTTT.

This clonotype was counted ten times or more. The CDR3 protein is CASGTPLQETQYF. As DNA, the CDR3 is TGTGCCAGCGGGACTCCCCTACAAGAGACCCAGTACTTC. This chain joins TRBV12-3 or TRBV12-4 and TRBJ2-5; perhaps TRBD2 as D (6 bases). This CDR3 has 13 residues. V shed 8 bases and J shed 2 bases, with 12 bases lying between them.

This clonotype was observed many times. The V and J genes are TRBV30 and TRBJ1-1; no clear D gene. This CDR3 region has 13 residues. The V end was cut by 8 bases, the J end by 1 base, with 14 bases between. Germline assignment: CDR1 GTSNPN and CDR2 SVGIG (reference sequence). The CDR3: CAQSWGENTEAFF. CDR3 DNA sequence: TGTGCCCAGTCCTGGGGTGAGAACACTGAAGCTTTCTTT.

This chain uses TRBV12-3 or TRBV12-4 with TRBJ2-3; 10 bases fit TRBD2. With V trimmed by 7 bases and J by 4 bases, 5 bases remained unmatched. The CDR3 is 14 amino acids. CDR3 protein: CASKRGGAADTQYF. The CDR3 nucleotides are TGTGCCAGCAAGCGGGGGGGCGCGGCAGATACGCAGTATTTT.